These T cell receptor beta chains were read from a single sample in a study of CD8 T cells in Susac syndrome. TCRdb independently ran MiXCR on the immunoSEQ multiplex PCR reads; one entry per CDR3 protein. The sample consists of a few hundred thousand distinct CDR3 sequences, around 85% of them appearing once. What was sequenced was CD8+ T cells from PBMCs. Receptors originate from a human donor with multiple sclerosis. CDR3s include the opening cysteine and the closing phenylalanine or tryptophan. Each record gives: V gene, clone size, D gene, J gene, CDR3 length, CDR3 protein, CDR3 DNA. The D gene is left open where the match is weak. Clone size is stated in some rows and not others, as once, few, many or a class when expanded.

TRBV14	once	TRBD1	TRBJ2-5	15	CASSQVGDREETQYF	TGTGCCAGCAGCCAAGTAGGCGACAGGGAAGAGACCCAGTACTTC
TRBV14	-	-	TRBJ2-3	15	CASSQAGTRYDTQYF	TGTGCCAGCAGCCAAGCCGGGACTCGGTACGATACGCAGTATTTT
TRBV19	-	TRBD1	TRBJ2-7	14	CASSGTGGAYEQYF	TGTGCCAGTAGCGGGACAGGGGGAGCCTACGAGCAGTACTTC
TRBV20-1	-	-	TRBJ1-4	15	CSARGTLGTNEKLFF	TGCAGTGCTAGGGGCACCCTTGGAACTAATGAAAAACTGTTTTTT
TRBV5-1	-	-	TRBJ1-1	16	CASSLTGTDFIAEAFF	TGCGCCAGCAGCTTAACCGGGACCGACTTCATCGCTGAAGCTTTCTTT
TRBV30	-	-	TRBJ1-3	12	CAWSVEGNTIYF	TGTGCCTGGAGTGTGGAGGGAAACACCATATATTTT
TRBV29-1	-	-	TRBJ2-1	14	CSVDLRGNYNEQFF	TGCAGCGTTGATCTACGGGGGAACTACAATGAGCAGTTCTTC
TRBV5-1	-	TRBD1	TRBJ2-7	15	CASSQGTGFSYEQYF	TGCGCCAGCAGCCAGGGGACAGGGTTTTCCTACGAGCAGTACTTC
TRBV11-2	-	-	TRBJ2-7	15	CASSLDASEIYEQYF	TGTGCCAGCAGCTTAGATGCATCGGAGATTTACGAGCAGTACTTC
TRBV7-6	-	-	TRBJ2-1	14	CASALGSSYNEQFF	TGTGCCAGCGCCCTGGGTAGCTCCTACAATGAGCAGTTCTTC
TRBV18	-	TRBD1	TRBJ1-2	14	CASSPGQGDYGYTF	TGTGCCAGCTCACCTGGACAGGGTGACTATGGCTACACCTTC
TRBV18	-	-	TRBJ1-2	15	CASSHQSRTSHGYTF	TGTGCCAGCTCTCACCAGTCCCGGACAAGCCATGGCTACACCTTC
TRBV25-1	-	-	TRBJ1-1	14	CASSPRGTYAEAFF	TGTGCCAGCAGCCCCCGGGGGACCTACGCTGAAGCTTTCTTT
TRBV27	-	TRBD2	TRBJ2-5	16	CASSYMAGGPGETQYF	TGTGCCAGCAGTTATATGGCGGGAGGGCCAGGGGAGACCCAGTACTTC
TRBV3-1	-	-	TRBJ2-5	13	CASSPGHNQAQYF	TGTGCCAGCAGCCCGGGACATAATCAGGCCCAGTACTTC
TRBV7-6	-	TRBD1	TRBJ2-7	15	CASSKGDSLSYEQYF	TGTGCCAGCAGCAAGGGGGACAGCCTATCCTACGAGCAGTACTTC
TRBV14	-	-	TRBJ2-5	16	CASSSLHRAREETQYF	TGTGCCAGCAGCTCTCTTCATAGGGCACGAGAAGAGACCCAGTACTTC
TRBV15	-	TRBD2	TRBJ2-3	17	CATSRIRLAASTDTQYF	TGTGCCACCAGCAGAATTAGACTAGCAGCTAGCACAGATACGCAGTATTTT
TRBV2	-	-	TRBJ2-1	12	CATVAWQREQFF	TGTGCCACGGTCGCCTGGCAACGAGAGCAGTTCTTC
TRBV4-1	-	TRBD2	TRBJ2-1	14	CASSQDVAGDEQFF	TGCGCCAGCAGCCAAGATGTTGCGGGGGATGAGCAGTTCTTC
TRBV27	-	-	TRBJ2-7	14	CASSFGPSPYEQYF	TGTGCCAGCAGTTTCGGACCGAGCCCCTACGAGCAGTACTTC
TRBV27	-	-	TRBJ2-1	14	CASSLTSSYNEQFF	TGTGCCAGCAGTCTCACAAGTTCCTACAATGAGCAGTTCTTC
TRBV20-1	-	TRBD2	TRBJ2-7	14	CSAAPAGASYEQYF	TGCAGTGCTGCCCCAGCGGGGGCTTCCTACGAGCAGTACTTC
TRBV7-2	-	TRBD1	TRBJ2-3	16	CASSRFGQGYTDTQYF	TGTGCCAGCAGCCGATTCGGACAGGGCTACACAGATACGCAGTATTTT
TRBV13	-	-	TRBJ1-4	13	CASSPGFGEKLFF	TGTGCCAGCAGTCCCGGGTTTGGTGAAAAACTGTTTTTT
TRBV18	-	TRBD1	TRBJ1-2	16	CASSPGTAGGNYGYTF	TGTGCCAGCTCACCGGGGACAGCCGGGGGGAACTATGGCTACACCTTC
TRBV12-3/TRBV12-4	-	-	TRBJ1-1	14	CASTLTPLGTEAFF	TGTGCCAGCACCTTAACCCCTTTGGGCACTGAAGCTTTCTTT
TRBV7-9	-	TRBD2	TRBJ2-7	14	CASSAGAPYYEQYF	TGTGCCAGCAGCGCGGGAGCGCCATACTACGAGCAGTACTTC
TRBV16	-	-	TRBJ1-1	13	CASSQSSPTEAFF	TGTGCCAGCAGCCAATCTAGTCCCACTGAAGCTTTCTTT
TRBV20-1	once	-	TRBJ2-3	14	CSAPREGRTDTQYF	TGCAGTGCTCCTCGCGAGGGCCGTACAGATACGCAGTATTTT
TRBV2	-	-	TRBJ2-2	16	CASSEADLTGSGELFF	TGTGCCAGCAGTGAAGCTGACCTAACAGGGTCCGGGGAGCTGTTTTTT
TRBV28	few	-	TRBJ2-1	12	CASSLYRHEQFF	TGTGCCAGCAGTTTATATCGGCATGAGCAGTTCTTC
TRBV6-1	once	-	TRBJ2-1	15	CASSEWQSPNNEQFF	TGTGCCAGCAGTGAATGGCAGAGCCCCAACAATGAGCAGTTCTTC
TRBV7-9	-	-	TRBJ2-7	12	CASSSTVFEQYF	TGTGCCAGCAGCTCGACGGTTTTTGAGCAGTACTTC
TRBV19	-	-	TRBJ2-3	13	CASSIGAGYTQYF	TGTGCCAGTAGTATAGGGGCCGGGTATACGCAGTATTTT
TRBV27	-	-	TRBJ1-5	15	CASSLSVEFDQPQHF	TGTGCCAGCAGTTTATCGGTGGAGTTCGATCAGCCCCAGCATTTT
TRBV20-1	-	-	TRBJ1-1	14	CSANVLRGDTEAFF	TGCAGTGCCAACGTACTCCGGGGGGACACTGAAGCTTTCTTT
TRBV10-3	-	-	TRBJ1-2	13	CAISETVNYGYTF	TGTGCCATCAGTGAGACAGTTAACTATGGCTACACCTTC
TRBV13	-	-	TRBJ2-1	12	CASSLEVNEQFF	TGTGCCAGCAGCTTAGAAGTGAATGAGCAGTTCTTC
TRBV28	few	-	TRBJ1-2	12	CASSFGGYGYTF	TGTGCCAGCAGTTTTGGGGGGTATGGCTACACCTTC
TRBV19	-	TRBD1	TRBJ2-7	15	CASSIGRDSSYEQYF	TGTGCCAGTAGTATAGGCCGGGACAGCTCCTACGAGCAGTACTTC
TRBV27	-	-	TRBJ2-3	14	CASFPGDSTDTQYF	TGTGCCAGCTTTCCAGGGGATTCGACAGATACGCAGTATTTT
TRBV30	-	-	TRBJ2-7	12	CAWSPTRGEQYF	TGTGCCTGGAGCCCGACTAGGGGCGAGCAGTACTTC
TRBV7-8	-	-	TRBJ1-5	14	CASTPGTSNQPQHF	TGTGCCAGCACCCCCGGGACATCGAATCAGCCCCAGCATTTT